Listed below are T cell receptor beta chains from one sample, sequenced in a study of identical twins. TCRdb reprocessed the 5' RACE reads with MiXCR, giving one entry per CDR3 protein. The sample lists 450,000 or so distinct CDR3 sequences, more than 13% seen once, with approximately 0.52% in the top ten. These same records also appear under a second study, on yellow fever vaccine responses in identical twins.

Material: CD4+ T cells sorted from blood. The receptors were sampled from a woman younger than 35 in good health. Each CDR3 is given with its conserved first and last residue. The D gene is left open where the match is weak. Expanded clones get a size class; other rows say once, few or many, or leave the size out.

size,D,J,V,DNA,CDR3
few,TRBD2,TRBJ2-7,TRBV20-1,TGCAGTGCTGCTTTAATAGCGGGAGGAAGCGAGCAGTACTTC,CSAALIAGGSEQYF
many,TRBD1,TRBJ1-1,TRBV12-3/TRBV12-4,TGTGCCAGCAGTCCGGGACAGGTCAACACTGAAGCTTTCTTT,CASSPGQVNTEAFF
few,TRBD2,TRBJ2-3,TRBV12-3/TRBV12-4,TGTGCCAGCAGTCGAATAGCGGGAGGGCCGGGAGATACGCAGTATTTT,CASSRIAGGPGDTQYF
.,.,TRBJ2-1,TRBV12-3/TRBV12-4,TGTGCCAGCAGCCCCATTATCCCCGGGGGTGAGCAGTTCTTC,CASSPIIPGGEQFF
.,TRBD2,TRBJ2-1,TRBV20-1,TGCAGTGCCGAAGCGGGGGGGCGATCCGAGCAGTTCTTC,CSAEAGGRSEQFF
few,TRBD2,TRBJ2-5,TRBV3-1,TGTGCCAGCAGGGCTCTAGCGGGGGGCCGTCAAGAGACCCAGTACTTC,CASRALAGGRQETQYF
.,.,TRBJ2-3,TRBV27,TGTGCCAGCAGTTTCCCACCCTACCATACGCAGTATTTT,CASSFPPYHTQYF
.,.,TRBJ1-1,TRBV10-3,TGTGCCATCAGTGAGGATCCCCTAGGGGGGAACACTGAAGCTTTCTTT,CAISEDPLGGNTEAFF
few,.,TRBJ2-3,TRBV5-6,TGTGCCAGCAGCTTTAGGCGGGGAGCCACAGATACGCAGTATTTT,CASSFRRGATDTQYF
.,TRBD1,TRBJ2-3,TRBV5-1,TGCGCCAGCAGCTCAGGACAGGGGTCGCAGTATTTT,CASSSGQGSQYF
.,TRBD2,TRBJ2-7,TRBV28,TGTGCCAGCAGTTCCCCCGGGACTAGCAGCTACGAGCAGTACTTC,CASSSPGTSSYEQYF
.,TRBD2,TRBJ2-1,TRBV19,TGTGCCAGTAGTCCATTAGCGGGGGGGTGGTACAATGAGCAGTTCTTC,CASSPLAGGWYNEQFF
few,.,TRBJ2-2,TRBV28,TGTGCCAGTCGGACCCTTAGCGGGGAGCTGTTTTTT,CASRTLSGELFF
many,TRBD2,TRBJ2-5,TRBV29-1,TGCAGCGTCGGAAGGACTAGACAAGAGACCCAGTACTTC,CSVGRTRQETQYF
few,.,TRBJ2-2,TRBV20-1,TGCAGTGCTAGCCAATTCGGCACCGGGGAGCTGTTTTTT,CSASQFGTGELFF
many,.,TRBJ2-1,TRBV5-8,TGTGCCAGCAGCTTGGAGGGGAACGGGTTGTTAGACAATGAGCAGTTCTTC,CASSLEGNGLLDNEQFF
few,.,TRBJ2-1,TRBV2,TGTGCCAGCAGTGAACTCCGCGGTTTGAATGAGCAGTTCTTC,CASSELRGLNEQFF
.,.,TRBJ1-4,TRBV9,TGTGCCAGCAGCGCGAAAACCACTGAGGAAAAACTGTTTTTT,CASSAKTTEEKLFF
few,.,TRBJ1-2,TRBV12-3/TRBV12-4,TGTGCCAGCAGGAAAACAGAAAATTATGGCTACACCTTC,CASRKTENYGYTF
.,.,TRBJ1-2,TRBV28,TGTGCCACCAGTAGTACATCCTATGGCTACACCTTC,CATSSTSYGYTF
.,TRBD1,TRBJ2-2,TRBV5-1,TGCGCCAGCAGCTGGACAGGGGGCGCCTCCGGGGAGCTGTTTTTT,CASSWTGGASGELFF
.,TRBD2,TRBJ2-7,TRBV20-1,TGCAGTGCTAGAGACTCATACCAAACTAGCGGGAGATCCTACGAGCAGTACTTC,CSARDSYQTSGRSYEQYF
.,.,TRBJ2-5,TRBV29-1,TGCAGCGTTGATACCGGCCCCGGTTCGGCCCAGTACTTC,CSVDTGPGSAQYF
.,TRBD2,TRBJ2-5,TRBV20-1,TGCAGTGCTTCCTCAGCGGGGGGGGTAACACAAGAGACCCAGTACTTC,CSASSAGGVTQETQYF
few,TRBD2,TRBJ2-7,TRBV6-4,TGTGCCAGCAGTCAACTAGCGGGAGGGCTCGACGAGCAGTACTTC,CASSQLAGGLDEQYF
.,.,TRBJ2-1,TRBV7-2,TGTGCCAGCAGCCTGGGAGCTGGGCTCTCCTACAATGAGCAGTTCTTC,CASSLGAGLSYNEQFF
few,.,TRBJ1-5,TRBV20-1,TGCAGTGCTAGAGTAGGAATTGGAGGACTGAACAATCAGCCCCAGCATTTT,CSARVGIGGLNNQPQHF
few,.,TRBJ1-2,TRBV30,TGTGCCTGGAGTGGAAGGGAGGTCTATGGCTACACCTTC,CAWSGREVYGYTF
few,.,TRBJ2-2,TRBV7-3,TGTGCCAGCAGTTCGACACGGAAACGTACCGGGGAGCTGTTTTTT,CASSSTRKRTGELFF
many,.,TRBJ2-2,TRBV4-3,TGCGCCAGCAGCCAAGTAGAAGCGAGCGGGGAGCTGTTTTTT,CASSQVEASGELFF
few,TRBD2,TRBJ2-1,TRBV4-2,TGTGCCAGCAGCCCTCGACTAGCGGGAGGGGGTGAGCAGTTCTTC,CASSPRLAGGGEQFF
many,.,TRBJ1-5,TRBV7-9,TGTGCCAGCAGCCGAACAGGAAATCAGCCCCAGCATTTT,CASSRTGNQPQHF
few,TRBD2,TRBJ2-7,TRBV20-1,TGCAGTGGTCCCATAGCGGGAGTTGGAGACGAGCAGTACTTC,CSGPIAGVGDEQYF
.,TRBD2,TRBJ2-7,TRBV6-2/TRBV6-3,TGTGCCAGCAGTTACTCATTAGCTAGCGGGAAAGTTACCTCCTACGAGCAGTACTTC,CASSYSLASGKVTSYEQYF
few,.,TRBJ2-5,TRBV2,TGTGCCAGCAGGACCGGGGCTAACCCTAGAGAGACCCAGTACTTC,CASRTGANPRETQYF
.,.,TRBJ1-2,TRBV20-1,TGCAGTGCCAGGGACGGGAGTAACTATGGCTACACCTTC,CSARDGSNYGYTF
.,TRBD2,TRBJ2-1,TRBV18,TGTGCCAGCTCACCTGCGGGAGGGCCGAATGAGCAGTTCTTC,CASSPAGGPNEQFF
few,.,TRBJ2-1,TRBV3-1,TGTGCCAGCAGCCGCCCTCACTACAATGAGCAGTTCTTC,CASSRPHYNEQFF
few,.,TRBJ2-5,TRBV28,TGTGCCAGCAGTTTAAGGATTTGGTCGGCCGCGAGCCAGTACTTC,CASSLRIWSAASQYF
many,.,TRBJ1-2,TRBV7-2,TGTGCCAGCAGCGCCTTTAACTATGGCTACACCTTC,CASSAFNYGYTF
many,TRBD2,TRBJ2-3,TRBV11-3,TGTGCCAGCAGCTTAGTTGCGGGAGGAGCGCAGTATTTT,CASSLVAGGAQYF
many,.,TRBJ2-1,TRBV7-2,TGTGCCAGCAGCTTAGGGCTCCTCAATGAGCAGTTCTTC,CASSLGLLNEQFF
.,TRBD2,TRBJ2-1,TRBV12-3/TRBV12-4,TGTGCCAGCAGCTGGGGGACTAGCGGGTACAATGAGCAGTTCTTC,CASSWGTSGYNEQFF
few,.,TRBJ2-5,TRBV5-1,TGCGCCAGCAGCTTGGACCCGGGGATACAAGAGACCCAGTACTTC,CASSLDPGIQETQYF
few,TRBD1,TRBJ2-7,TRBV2,TGTGCCATCACTGGACAGGGGTTGCCCTACGAGCAGTACTTC,CAITGQGLPYEQYF
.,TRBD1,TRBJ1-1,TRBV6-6,TGTGCCAGCAGTCCCCGGGACAGGGCTGAAGCTTTCTTT,CASSPRDRAEAFF
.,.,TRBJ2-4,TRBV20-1,TGCAGTGCTAGGGTGGGGGGGCTGGCCAAAAACATTCAGTACTTC,CSARVGGLAKNIQYF
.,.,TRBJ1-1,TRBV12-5,TGTGCTAGTGGACCCCACGGTATGGGCGGGAACACTGAAGCTTTCTTT,CASGPHGMGGNTEAFF
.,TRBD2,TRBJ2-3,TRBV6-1,TGTGCCAGCAGACGACTAGCGGGGGGGCCCACAGATACGCAGTATTTT,CASRRLAGGPTDTQYF
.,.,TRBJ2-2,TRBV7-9,TGTGCCAGCAGTTTCCCGCAACGGGCTCGGGGCACCGGGGAGCTGTTTTTT,CASSFPQRARGTGELFF
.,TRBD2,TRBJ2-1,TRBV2,TGTGCCAGCAGTGAAGCACTAGCGGGGTCCTACAATGAGCAGTTCTTC,CASSEALAGSYNEQFF
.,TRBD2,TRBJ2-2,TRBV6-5,TGTGCCAGCAGTTTCCGAGGAGGGACGGAAACTAGCGTCACCGGGGAGCTGTTTTTT,CASSFRGGTETSVTGELFF
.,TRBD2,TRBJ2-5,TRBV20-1,TGCAGTGCTAGAGCGGGCGGGAGTAGCGTTAGAGAGACCCAGTACTTC,CSARAGGSSVRETQYF
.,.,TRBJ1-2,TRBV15,TGTGCCACCAGCAGACCGGACAGAACTAACTATGGCTACACCTTC,CATSRPDRTNYGYTF
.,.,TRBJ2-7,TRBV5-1,TGCGCCAGCAGCTTGGGGGTTCGGGGTATCAGCTCCTACGAGCAGTACTTC,CASSLGVRGISSYEQYF
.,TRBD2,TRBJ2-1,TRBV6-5,TGTGCCAGCAGTTACTCCACTGGACTAGCGGGAGTAGCTGGGAATGAGCAGTTCTTC,CASSYSTGLAGVAGNEQFF
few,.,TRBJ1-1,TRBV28,TGTGCCAGCAGTTTAGGTTTAGGGAACACTGAAGCTTTCTTT,CASSLGLGNTEAFF